This record looks at one T cell receptor beta chain sequence and its context. The sample belongs to a study of patients and donors after allogeneic stem cell transplantation. In TCRdb, the RT-PCR reads were re-called with MiXCR into one record per CDR3 protein. The sample yields 800,000 to 1,000,000 distinct CDR3 sequences, around 17% seen once. Germline values: CDR1 ENHRY, CDR2 SYGVKD. The CDR3 is 15 residues long. V was clipped by 10 bases and J by 5 bases, with 22 bases between them. The receptor was derived from a human donor who was either an allogeneic HSCT recipient or a stem cell or donor lymphocyte infusion donor (not recorded which). It is not recorded whose cells these are; they may come from a transplant donor. The material sequenced was blood, either unsorted or a sorted T cell fraction (not recorded which). The rearrangement joins TRBV10-3 to TRBJ2-3, with D tentatively TRBD2 (6 bases). CDR3 nucleotide sequence: TGTGCCACTACCGGGACCGGGGGATTTGGAGATACGCAGTATTTT. It codes for CATTGTGGFGDTQYF.